This T cell receptor beta chain was sequenced for a study of T-cell memory formation after mild COVID-19. Findings and caveats of the study: Contracting clones from day 15 to 85 had balanced CD4/CD8; later expanders favoured CD4+. A subset of responding clones appeared in pre-infection memory, suggesting cross-reactive memory joined.

After 5'RACE with constant-segment primers, TCR alpha and TCR beta cDNA libraries carrying sample barcodes and UMIs were obtained. Each CDR3 protein gets one entry after TCRdb re-called the 5' RACE reads with MiXCR. Here the sample spans about 310,000 distinct CDR3 sequences, about a sixth being singletons. On this clonotype itself: Antigen: not known.

The CDR3 has 14 amino acids. Germline CDR1 MNHEY, CDR2 SMNVEV (reference sequence). Trimming cost V 6 bases and J 4 bases, with 13 bases left between them. The material sequenced was PBMCs or a T cell subset sorted from them (not recorded which). The TCR originated in a man between 18 and 29 years old who had mild COVID-19 (a few samples of this study predate the infection). Cell type and time point are not known. This chain links TRBV27 with TRBJ1-5, with D uncertain. The CDR3 protein is CASRPSGRNQPQHF. The CDR3 nucleotides are TGTGCCAGCAGACCAAGCGGGAGAAATCAGCCCCAGCATTTT.